This T cell receptor beta chain was identified during a study of shared clonotypes between healthy human individuals. The CDR3 runs to 15 residues. V lost 7 bases, J lost 6 bases, and 18 bases lay in between. In germline, CDR1 is MNHEY, CDR2 SMNVEV (reference sequence). The data were produced by immunoSEQ multiplex PCR, yet TCRdb's version contains in-frame clones alone and is incomplete. The profile shows fewer than 1.8 million clones, around 98.5% of them singletons. This rearrangement joins TRBV27 to TRBJ2-2; perhaps D is TRBD1 or TRBD2 (5 bases each). This clonotype originated in a man aged 25 to 40 in good health. Sample: naive CD4+ T cells sorted from blood. The subset is: CD45RA+ positively selected. CDR3 sequence reads: CASNPGRRTAGELFF. The CDR3 DNA follows: TGTGCCAGCAACCCGGGGCGCCGAACCGCCGGGGAGCTGTTTTTT.